This T cell receptor (beta chain) was observed in a study of blood T cell repertoires in COVID-19. Overall study context: The United States, Italy and Spain supplied acute and convalescent COVID-19 samples. T cells, B-cell-depleted T cells, or PBMCs provided the cDNA or gDNA that served as material.

In the source study's methods: Estimates of nucleated cell counts were drawn from the amplification of reference gene primers. Generated by immunoSEQ multiplex PCR, the TCRdb table keeps only in-frame clones and is missing some. D and trimming were read from the DNA, whereas the V and J calls and clone size are those reported in that table. The sample lists 27,000 or so clones; approximately 85% were seen once. The material sequenced was peripheral blood. The TCR was taken from a woman in her forties or fifties with active COVID-19.

The CDR3 region is CASSPPDSPNEKLFF. CDR3 nucleotides: TGTGCCAGCAGCCCTCCGGACAGCCCTAATGAAAAACTGTTTTTT. The J gene is TRBJ1-4, the V gene TRBV7-9, with D possibly being TRBD1 (6 bases). Germline CDR1 is SEHNR and CDR2 is FQNEAQ (reference sequence). V lost 5 bases and J 3 bases, leaving 13 bases between the germline ends. The CDR3 is made up of 15 amino acids.